The 2 T cell receptor beta chains below come from one sample, sequenced in a study of T cell responses to AZD1222 COVID-19 vaccine. Here immunoSEQ multiplex PCR was the method, and the copy in TCRdb shows in-frame clones only, minus some. The sample contains about 140,000 clones, about 90% of which appear only once. The sample in question was peripheral blood, obtained 28 days after the second AZD1222 dose. These receptors all come from an adult who received the AZD1222 COVID-19 vaccine.

This rearrangement joins TRBV29-1 to TRBJ2-1; 8 bases line up with TRBD2. Trimming took 6 bases from V and 0 from J; bases not matched to a gene: 16. There are 18 residues in the CDR3. Germline assignment: CDR1 SQVTM and CDR2 ANQGSEA. CDR3 bases: TGCAGCGTGTCGGGGCGCCATATCAGCGGGAGCTCCTACAATGAGCAGTTCTTC. It encodes CSVSGRHISGSSYNEQFF.

The V gene is TRBV7-9, the J gene TRBJ1-2; D remains unclear. The CDR3 has 13 amino acids. Germline V gene lookup returns CDR1 SEHNR and CDR2 FQNEAQ (reference sequence). Deletions cut 5 bases from V and 3 bases from J, with 10 bases between. CDR3 protein: CASSNRTHYGYTF. DNA for the CDR3: TGTGCCAGCAGCAATAGGACCCACTATGGCTACACCTTC.